Here is one TCR beta chain with its context. What it binds is not known. The sample originates from a study of monozygotic twins with cystic fibrosis. From germline, CDR1 is SQVTM and CDR2 ANQGSEA. The CDR3 extends over 15 amino acids. V was clipped by 2 bases and J by 5 bases; unmatched bases: 7. General study results and limits: Nucleotide-identical clonotype sharing was significantly higher within monozygotic CF twin pairs than between unrelated CF individuals.

Using immunoSEQ multiplex PCR, the repertoire was profiled, and TCRdb retains in-frame clones only, with some absent. The profile shows roughly 25,000 clones, around 93% of them singletons. The origin of this receptor is a girl aged 2 to 10 with cystic fibrosis. Sequencing was carried out using blood. The chain is built from TRBV29-1 and TRBJ2-1; 9 nucleotides agree with TRBD2. The chain's CDR3 is CSVEMGVAGDNEQFF. The CDR3 DNA sequence: TGCAGCGTTGAAATGGGGGTAGCGGGAGACAATGAGCAGTTCTTC.